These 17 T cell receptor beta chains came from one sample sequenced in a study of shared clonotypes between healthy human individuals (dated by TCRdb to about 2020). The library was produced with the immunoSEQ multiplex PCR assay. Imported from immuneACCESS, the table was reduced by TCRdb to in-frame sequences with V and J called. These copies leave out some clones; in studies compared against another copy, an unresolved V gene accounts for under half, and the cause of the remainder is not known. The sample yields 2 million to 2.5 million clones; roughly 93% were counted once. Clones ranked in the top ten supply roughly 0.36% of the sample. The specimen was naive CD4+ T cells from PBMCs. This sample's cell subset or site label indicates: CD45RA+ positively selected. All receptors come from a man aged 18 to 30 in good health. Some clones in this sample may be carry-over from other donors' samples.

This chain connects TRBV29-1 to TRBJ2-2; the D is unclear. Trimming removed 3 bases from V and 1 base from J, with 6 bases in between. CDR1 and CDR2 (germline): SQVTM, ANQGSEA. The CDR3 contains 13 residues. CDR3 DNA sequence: TGCAGCGTTGATGCAGGGAACACCGGGGAGCTGTTTTTT. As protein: CSVDAGNTGELFF.

The CDR3 is CASSPMILAEGTGELFF. The CDR3, as DNA: TGTGCCAGCAGCCCCATGATACTAGCGGAGGGTACCGGGGAGCTGTTTTTT. The chain carries TRBV9 and TRBJ2-2, with 8 bases identical to TRBD2. The CDR3 is made up of 17 amino acids. The V gene's germline CDR1 is SGDLS and CDR2 YYNGEE. Trimming removed 4 bases from V and 5 bases from J; junction bases left unmatched: 13.

CDR3 nucleotides: TGTGCCAGCAGCCCTCAGACAGTCCTCTCTGGAAACACCATATATTTT. Its protein is CASSPQTVLSGNTIYF. The V gene is TRBV9, the J gene TRBJ1-3, with D maybe TRBD1 (5 bases). The CDR3 covers 16 residues. Germline V gives CDR1 SGDLS, CDR2 YYNGEE. The V and J ends lost 4 bases and 0 bases respectively, with 14 bases between them. The variable domain in full, with the rest retrieved from reference TRBV9 and TRBJ1-3, is DSGVTQTPKHLITATGQRVTLRCSPRSGDLSVYWYQQSLDQGLQFLIQYYNGEERAKGNILERFSAQQFPDLHSELNLSSLELGDSALYFCASSPQTVLSGNTIYFGEGSWLTVV.

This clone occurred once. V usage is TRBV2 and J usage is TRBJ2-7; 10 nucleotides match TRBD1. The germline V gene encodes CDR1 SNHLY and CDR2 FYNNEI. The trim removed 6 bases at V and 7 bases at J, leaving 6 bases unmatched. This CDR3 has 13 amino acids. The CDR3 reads CASSPTGGGEQYF. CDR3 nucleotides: TGTGCCAGCAGCCCGACAGGGGGCGGGGAGCAGTACTTC.

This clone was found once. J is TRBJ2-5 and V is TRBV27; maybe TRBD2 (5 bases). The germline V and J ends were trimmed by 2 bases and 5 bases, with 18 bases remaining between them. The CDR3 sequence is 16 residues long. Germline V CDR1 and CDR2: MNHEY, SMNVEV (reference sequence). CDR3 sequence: CASSLRGLTLSETQYF. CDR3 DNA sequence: TGTGCCAGCAGTTTACGGGGTCTAACCCTTTCGGAGACCCAGTACTTC.

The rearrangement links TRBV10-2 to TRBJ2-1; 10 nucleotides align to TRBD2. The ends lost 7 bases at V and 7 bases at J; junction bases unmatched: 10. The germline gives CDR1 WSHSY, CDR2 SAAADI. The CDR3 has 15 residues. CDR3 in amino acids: CASKKSGRVLNEQFF. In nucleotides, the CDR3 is TGCGCCAGCAAGAAGAGCGGGAGGGTACTGAATGAGCAGTTCTTC.

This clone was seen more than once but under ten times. CDR3: CASSPMGQGGQPQHF. The CDR3 nucleotides are TGTGCCAGTAGCCCGATGGGACAGGGAGGACAGCCCCAGCATTTT. The V gene is TRBV19, the J gene TRBJ1-5; 9 bases align to TRBD1. The CDR3 covers 15 residues. Trimming at V came to 6 bases and at J to 7 bases, leaving 10 bases not matched to a gene. Per the germline V gene, CDR1 is LNHDA and CDR2 is SQIVND (reference sequence).

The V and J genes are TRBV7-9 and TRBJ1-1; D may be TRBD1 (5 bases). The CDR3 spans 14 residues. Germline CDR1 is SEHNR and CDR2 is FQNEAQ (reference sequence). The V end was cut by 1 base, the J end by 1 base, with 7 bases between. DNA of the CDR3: TGTGCCAGCAGCTTAGATGGGGGGAACACTGAAGCTTTCTTT. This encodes CASSLDGGNTEAFF.

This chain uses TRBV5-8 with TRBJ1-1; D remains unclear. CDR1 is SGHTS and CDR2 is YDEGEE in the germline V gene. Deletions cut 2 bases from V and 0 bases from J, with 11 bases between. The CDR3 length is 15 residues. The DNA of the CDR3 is TGTGCCAGCAGCTTCGGAGGAGTACTGAACACTGAAGCTTTCTTT. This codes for CASSFGGVLNTEAFF.

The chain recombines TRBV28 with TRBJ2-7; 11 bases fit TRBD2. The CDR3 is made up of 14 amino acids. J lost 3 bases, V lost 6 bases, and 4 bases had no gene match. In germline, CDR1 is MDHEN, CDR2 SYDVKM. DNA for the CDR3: TGTGCCAGCAGCTACGGACTAGCGGGCTACGAGCAGTACTTC. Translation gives CASSYGLAGYEQYF.

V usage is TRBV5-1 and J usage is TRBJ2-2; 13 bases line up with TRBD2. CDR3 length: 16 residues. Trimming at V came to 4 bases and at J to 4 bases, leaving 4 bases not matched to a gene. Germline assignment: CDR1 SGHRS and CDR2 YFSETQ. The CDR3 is CASSTRTSGSTGELFF. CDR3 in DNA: TGCGCCAGCAGCACACGGACTAGCGGGAGCACCGGGGAGCTGTTTTTT. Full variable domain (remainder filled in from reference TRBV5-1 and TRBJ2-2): KAGVTQTPRYLIKTRGQQVTLSCSPISGHRSVSWYQQTPGQGLQFLFEYFSETQRNKGNFPGRFSGRQFSNSRSEMNVSTLELGDSALYLCASSTRTSGSTGELFFGEGSRLTVL.

The CDR3 sequence is CASSLAFGGEETQYF. The DNA of the CDR3 is TGTGCCAGCAGCTTAGCGTTCGGGGGGGAAGAGACCCAGTACTTC. The rearrangement joins TRBV7-6 to TRBJ2-5, with 8 bases fitting TRBD2. This CDR3 has 15 amino acids. The germline CDR1 and CDR2 sequences are SGHVS and FNYEAQ. J gave up 3 bases and V 0 bases, and 3 bases lay outside the gene matches.

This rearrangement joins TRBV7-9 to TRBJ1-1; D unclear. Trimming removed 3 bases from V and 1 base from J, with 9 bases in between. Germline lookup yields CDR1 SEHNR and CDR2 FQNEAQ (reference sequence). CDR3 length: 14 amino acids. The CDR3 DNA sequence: TGTGCCAGCAGCTTGATGCTCCCGAACACTGAAGCTTTCTTT. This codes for CASSLMLPNTEAFF.

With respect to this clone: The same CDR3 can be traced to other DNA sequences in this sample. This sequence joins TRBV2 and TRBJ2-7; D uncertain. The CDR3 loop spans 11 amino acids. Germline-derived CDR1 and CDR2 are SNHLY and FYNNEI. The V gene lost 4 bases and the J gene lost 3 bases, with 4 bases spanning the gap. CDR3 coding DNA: TGTGCCAGCAGTGTCCTCTACGAGCAGTACTTC. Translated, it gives CASSVLYEQYF.

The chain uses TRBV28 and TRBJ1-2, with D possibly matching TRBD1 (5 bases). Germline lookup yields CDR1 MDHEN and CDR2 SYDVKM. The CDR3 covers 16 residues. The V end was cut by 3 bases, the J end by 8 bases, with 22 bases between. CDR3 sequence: CASSFESSMPRGGYTF. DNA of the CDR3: TGTGCCAGCAGTTTTGAGTCCAGCATGCCACGGGGCGGCTACACCTTC.

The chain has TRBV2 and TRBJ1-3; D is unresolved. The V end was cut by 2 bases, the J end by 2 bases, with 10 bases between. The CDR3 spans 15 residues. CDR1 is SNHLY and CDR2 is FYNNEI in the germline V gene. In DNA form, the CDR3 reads TGTGCCAGCAGTGAATTGGCAACGGCTGGAAACACCATATATTTT. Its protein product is CASSELATAGNTIYF.

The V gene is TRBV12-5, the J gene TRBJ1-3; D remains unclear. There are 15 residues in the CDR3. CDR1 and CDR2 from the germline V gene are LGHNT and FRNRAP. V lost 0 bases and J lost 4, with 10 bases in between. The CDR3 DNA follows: TGTGCTAGTGGTTTGGTAGGAAGGGAAGGAAACACCATATATTTT. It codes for CASGLVGREGNTIYF.